This TCR beta chain was sequenced in a study of T cell responses to AZD1222 COVID-19 vaccine. Study-wide results and caveats: Of the AZD1222 recipients, only 5 or 6 were seropositive at baseline. Spike-specific TCR repertoires showed rising breadth and depth after two AZD1222 doses.

Note on this clone: The antigen remains unidentified.

Libraries were prepared by immunoSEQ multiplex PCR; TCRdb keeps only in-frame clonotypes and omits some of them. The sample carries more than 85,000 clones, 70% to 90% recorded once. The specimen was peripheral blood, collected on day 0 of MenACWY control vaccination. The source of this sequence is an adult in good health.

The CDR3 is CASKGAGATDTQYF. The CDR3 region has the DNA TGTGCCAGCAAGGGAGCGGGGGCCACAGATACGCAGTATTTT. The chain has TRBV28 and TRBJ2-3; 8 bases line up with TRBD2. The CDR3 length is 14 residues. V shed 7 bases, J shed 2 bases, and the junction held 5 bases outside the gene matches. The V gene's germline CDR1 is MDHEN and CDR2 SYDVKM.